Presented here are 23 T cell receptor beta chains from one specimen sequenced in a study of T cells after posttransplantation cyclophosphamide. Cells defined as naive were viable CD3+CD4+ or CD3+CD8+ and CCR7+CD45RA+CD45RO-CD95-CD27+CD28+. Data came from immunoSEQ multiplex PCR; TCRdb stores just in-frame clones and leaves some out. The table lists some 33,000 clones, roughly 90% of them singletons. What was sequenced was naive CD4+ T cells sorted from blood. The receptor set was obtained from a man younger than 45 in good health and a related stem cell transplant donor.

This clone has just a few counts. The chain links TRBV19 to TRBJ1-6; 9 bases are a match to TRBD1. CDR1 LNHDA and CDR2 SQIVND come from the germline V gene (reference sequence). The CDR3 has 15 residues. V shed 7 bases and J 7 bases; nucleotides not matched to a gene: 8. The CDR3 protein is CASNPSGTGNSPLHF. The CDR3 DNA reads TGTGCCAGTAATCCCTCCGGGACAGGGAATTCACCCCTCCACTTT.

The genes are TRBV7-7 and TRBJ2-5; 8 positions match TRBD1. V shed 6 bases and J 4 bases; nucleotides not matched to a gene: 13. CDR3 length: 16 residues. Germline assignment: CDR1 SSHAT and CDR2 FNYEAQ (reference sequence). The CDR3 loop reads CASSRRTGGVRETQYF. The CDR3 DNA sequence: TGTGCCAGCAGTCGAAGAACAGGGGGAGTCCGAGAGACCCAGTACTTC.

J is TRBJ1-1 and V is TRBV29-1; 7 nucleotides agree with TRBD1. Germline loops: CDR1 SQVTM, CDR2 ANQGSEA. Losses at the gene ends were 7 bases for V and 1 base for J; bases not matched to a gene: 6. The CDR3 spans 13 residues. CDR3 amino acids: CSAPTGQNTEAFF. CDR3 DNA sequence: TGCAGCGCTCCGACAGGGCAGAACACTGAAGCTTTCTTT.

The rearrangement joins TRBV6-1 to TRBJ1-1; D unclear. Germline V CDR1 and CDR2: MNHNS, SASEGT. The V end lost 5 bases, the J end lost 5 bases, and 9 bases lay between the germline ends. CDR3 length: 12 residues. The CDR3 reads CASSYQYTEAFF. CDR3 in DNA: TGTGCCAGCAGTTATCAGTATACTGAAGCTTTCTTT.

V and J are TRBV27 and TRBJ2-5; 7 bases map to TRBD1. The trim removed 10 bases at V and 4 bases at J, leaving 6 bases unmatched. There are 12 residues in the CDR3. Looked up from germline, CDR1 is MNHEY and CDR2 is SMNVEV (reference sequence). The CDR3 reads CATRDSRETQYF. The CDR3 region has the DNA TGTGCCACTCGGGACAGCCGAGAGACCCAGTACTTC.

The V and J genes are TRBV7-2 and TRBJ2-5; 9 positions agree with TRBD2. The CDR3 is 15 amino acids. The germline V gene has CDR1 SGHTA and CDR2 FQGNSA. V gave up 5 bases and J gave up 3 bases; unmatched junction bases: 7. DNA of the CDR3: TGTGCCAGCAGCCCGGGGGGACTAGCAGAAGAGACCCAGTACTTC. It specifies CASSPGGLAEETQYF.

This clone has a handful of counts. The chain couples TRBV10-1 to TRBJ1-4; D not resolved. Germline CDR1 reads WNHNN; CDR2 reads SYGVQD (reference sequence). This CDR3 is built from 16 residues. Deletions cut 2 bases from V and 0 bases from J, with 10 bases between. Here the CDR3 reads CASSEGDGATNEKLFF. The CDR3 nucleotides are TGCGCCAGCAGTGAGGGAGACGGCGCAACTAATGAAAAACTGTTTTTT.

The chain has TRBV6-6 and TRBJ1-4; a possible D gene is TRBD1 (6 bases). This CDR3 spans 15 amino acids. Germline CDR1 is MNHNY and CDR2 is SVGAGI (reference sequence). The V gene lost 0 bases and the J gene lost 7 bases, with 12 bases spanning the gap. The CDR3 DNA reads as TGTGCCAGCAGTTACTCGAGTCGAGGGGGTGAAAAACTGTTTTTT. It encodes CASSYSSRGGEKLFF.

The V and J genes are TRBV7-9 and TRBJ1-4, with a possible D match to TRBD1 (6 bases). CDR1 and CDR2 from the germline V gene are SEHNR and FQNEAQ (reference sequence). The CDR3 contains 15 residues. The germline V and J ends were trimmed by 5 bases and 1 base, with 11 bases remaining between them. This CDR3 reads CASSPIQGTNEKLFF. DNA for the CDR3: TGTGCCAGCAGCCCGATACAGGGAACTAATGAAAAACTGTTTTTT. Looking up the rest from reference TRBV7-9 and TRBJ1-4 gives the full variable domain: DTGVSQNPRHKITKRGQNVTFRCDPISEHNRLYWYRQTLGQGPEFLTYFQNEAQLEKSRLLSDRFSAERPKGSFSTLEIQRTEQGDSAMYLCASSPIQGTNEKLFFGSGTQLSVL.

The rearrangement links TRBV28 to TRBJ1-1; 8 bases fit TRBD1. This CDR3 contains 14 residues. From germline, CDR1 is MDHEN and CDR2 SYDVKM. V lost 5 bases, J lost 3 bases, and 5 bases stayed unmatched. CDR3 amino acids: CASSETGVDTEAFF. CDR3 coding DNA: TGTGCCAGCAGTGAGACAGGGGTGGACACTGAAGCTTTCTTT.

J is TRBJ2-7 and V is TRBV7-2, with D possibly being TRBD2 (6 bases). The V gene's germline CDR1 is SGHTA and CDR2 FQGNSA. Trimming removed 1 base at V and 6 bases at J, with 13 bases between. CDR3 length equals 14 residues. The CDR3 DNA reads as TGTGCCAGCAGCTTAGATCCAGGGAGGCGCGAGCAGTACTTC. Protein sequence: CASSLDPGRREQYF. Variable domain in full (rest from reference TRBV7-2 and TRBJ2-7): GAGVSQSPSNKVTEKGKDVELRCDPISGHTALYWYRQSLGQGLEFLIYFQGNSAPDKSGLPSDRFSAERTGGSVSTLTIQRTQQEDSAVYLCASSLDPGRREQYFGPGTRLTVT.

CDR3 coding DNA: TGTGCCAGCAGTTCCGGGACAACTGGCTACACCTTC. Encoded protein: CASSSGTTGYTF. V and J are TRBV28 and TRBJ1-2; D might be TRBD1 (6 bases). Germline loops: CDR1 MDHEN, CDR2 SYDVKM. CDR3 length: 12 amino acids. Trimming cost V 4 bases and J 7 bases, with 10 bases left between them.

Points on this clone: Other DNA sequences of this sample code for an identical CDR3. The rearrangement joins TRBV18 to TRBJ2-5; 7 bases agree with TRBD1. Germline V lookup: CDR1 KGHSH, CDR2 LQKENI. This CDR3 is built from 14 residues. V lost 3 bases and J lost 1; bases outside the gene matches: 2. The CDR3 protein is CASSPTGAQETQYF. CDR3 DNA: TGTGCCAGCTCACCTACAGGGGCCCAAGAGACCCAGTACTTC.

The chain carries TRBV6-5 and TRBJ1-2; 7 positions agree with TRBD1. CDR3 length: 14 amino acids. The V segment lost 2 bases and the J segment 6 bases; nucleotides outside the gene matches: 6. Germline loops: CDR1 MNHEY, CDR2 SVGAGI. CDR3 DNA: TGTGCCAGCAGTTACGGAAGACAGGGAGATGGCTACACCTTC. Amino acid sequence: CASSYGRQGDGYTF.

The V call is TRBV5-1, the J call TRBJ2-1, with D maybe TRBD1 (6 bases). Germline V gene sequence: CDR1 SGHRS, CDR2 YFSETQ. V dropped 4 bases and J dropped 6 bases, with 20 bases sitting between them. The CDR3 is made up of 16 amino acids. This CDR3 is CASSPHDRLNGNEQFF. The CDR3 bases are TGCGCCAGCAGCCCCCACGACAGGTTGAATGGCAATGAGCAGTTCTTC. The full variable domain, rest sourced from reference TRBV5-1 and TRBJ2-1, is KAGVTQTPRYLIKTRGQQVTLSCSPISGHRSVSWYQQTPGQGLQFLFEYFSETQRNKGNFPGRFSGRQFSNSRSEMNVSTLELGDSALYLCASSPHDRLNGNEQFFGPGTRLTVL.

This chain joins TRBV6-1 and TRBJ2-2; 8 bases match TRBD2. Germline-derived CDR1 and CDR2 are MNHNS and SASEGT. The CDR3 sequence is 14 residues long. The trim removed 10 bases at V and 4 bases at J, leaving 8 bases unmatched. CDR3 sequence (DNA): TGTGCCAACCTATTAGCGGGGAGCACCGGGGAGCTGTTTTTT. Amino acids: CANLLAGSTGELFF.

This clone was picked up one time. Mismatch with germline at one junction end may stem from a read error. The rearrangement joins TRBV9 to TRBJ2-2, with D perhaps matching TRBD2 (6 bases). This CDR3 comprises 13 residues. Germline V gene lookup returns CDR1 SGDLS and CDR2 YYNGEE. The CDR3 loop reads CASSVVSGGKLFF. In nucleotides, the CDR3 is TGTGCCAGCAGCGTAGTGTCGGGCGGGAAGCTGTTTTTT.

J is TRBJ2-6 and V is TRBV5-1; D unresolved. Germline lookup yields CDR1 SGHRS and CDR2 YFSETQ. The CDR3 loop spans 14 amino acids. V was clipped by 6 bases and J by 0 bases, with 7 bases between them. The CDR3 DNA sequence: TGCGCCAGCACACTTAGCTCTGGGGCCAACGTCCTGACTTTC. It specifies CASTLSSGANVLTF.

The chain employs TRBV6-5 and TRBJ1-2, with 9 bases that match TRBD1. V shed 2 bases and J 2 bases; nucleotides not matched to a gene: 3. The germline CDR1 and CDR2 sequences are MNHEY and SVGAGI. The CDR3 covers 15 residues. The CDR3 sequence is CASSYGTGGNYGYTF. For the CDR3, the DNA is TGTGCCAGCAGTTACGGTACAGGGGGCAACTATGGCTACACCTTC.

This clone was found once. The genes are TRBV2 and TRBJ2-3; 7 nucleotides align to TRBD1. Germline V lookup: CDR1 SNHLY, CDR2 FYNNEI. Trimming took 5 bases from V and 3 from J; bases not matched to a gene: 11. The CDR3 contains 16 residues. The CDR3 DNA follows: TGTGCCAGCAGTCGGGGAGTGACAGGGCGGACAGATACGCAGTATTTT. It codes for CASSRGVTGRTDTQYF.

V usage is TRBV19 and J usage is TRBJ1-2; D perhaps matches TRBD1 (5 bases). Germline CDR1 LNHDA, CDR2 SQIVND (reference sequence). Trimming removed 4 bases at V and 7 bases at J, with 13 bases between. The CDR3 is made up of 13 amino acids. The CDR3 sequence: CASSTSAGGGYTF. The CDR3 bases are TGTGCCAGTAGTACAAGTGCGGGGGGTGGCTACACCTTC.

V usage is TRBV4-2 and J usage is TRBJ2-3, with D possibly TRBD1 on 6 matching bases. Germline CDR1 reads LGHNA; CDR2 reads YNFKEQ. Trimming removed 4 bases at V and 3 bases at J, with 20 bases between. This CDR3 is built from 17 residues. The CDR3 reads CASSPRGTSGVTDTQYF. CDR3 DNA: TGTGCCAGCAGCCCACGTGGGACATCTGGGGTGACAGATACGCAGTATTTT.

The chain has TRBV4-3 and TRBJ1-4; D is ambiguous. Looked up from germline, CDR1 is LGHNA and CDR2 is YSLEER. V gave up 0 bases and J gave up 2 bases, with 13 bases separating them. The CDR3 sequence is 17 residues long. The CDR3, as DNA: TGCGCCAGCAGCCAAGATCGAGGGTTAGGGACTAATGAAAAACTGTTTTTT. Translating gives CASSQDRGLGTNEKLFF.